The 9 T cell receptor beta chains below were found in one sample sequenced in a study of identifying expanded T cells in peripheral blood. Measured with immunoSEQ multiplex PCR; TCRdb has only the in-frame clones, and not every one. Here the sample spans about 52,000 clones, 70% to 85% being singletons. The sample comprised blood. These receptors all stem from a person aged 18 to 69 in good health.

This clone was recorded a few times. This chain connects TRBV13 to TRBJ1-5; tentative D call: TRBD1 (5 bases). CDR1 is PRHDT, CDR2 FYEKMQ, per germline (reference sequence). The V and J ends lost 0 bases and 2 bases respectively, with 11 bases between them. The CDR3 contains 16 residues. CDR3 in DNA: TGTGCCAGCAGCTTAGGTCGGGGGAAAGGCAATCAGCCCCAGCATTTT. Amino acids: CASSLGRGKGNQPQHF.

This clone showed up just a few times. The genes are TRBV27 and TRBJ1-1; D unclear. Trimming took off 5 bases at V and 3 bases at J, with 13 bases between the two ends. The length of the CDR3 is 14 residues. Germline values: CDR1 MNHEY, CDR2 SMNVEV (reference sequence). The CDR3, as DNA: TGTGCCAGCAGTCTGTTTAACAGCTACACTGAAGCTTTCTTT. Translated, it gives CASSLFNSYTEAFF.

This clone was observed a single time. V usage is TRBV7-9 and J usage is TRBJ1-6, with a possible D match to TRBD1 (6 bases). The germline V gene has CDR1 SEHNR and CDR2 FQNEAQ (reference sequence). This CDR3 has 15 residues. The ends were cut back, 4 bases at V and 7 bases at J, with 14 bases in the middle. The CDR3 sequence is CASSSDRSANSPLHF. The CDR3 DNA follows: TGTGCCAGCAGCTCCGACAGGTCGGCCAATTCACCCCTCCACTTT.

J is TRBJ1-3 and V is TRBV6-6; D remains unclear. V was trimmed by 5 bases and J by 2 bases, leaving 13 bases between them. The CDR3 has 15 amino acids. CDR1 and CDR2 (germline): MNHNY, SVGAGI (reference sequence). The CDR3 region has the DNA TGTGCCAGCAGTGGGGAAGGATCTGCTGGAAACACCATATATTTT. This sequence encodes CASSGEGSAGNTIYF.

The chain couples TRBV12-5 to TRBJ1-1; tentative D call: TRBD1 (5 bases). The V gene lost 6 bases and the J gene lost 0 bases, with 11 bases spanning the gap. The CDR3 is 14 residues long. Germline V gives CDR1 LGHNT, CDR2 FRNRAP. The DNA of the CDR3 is TGTGCTAGTGGACCGGGACTGATGAACACTGAAGCTTTCTTT. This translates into CASGPGLMNTEAFF.

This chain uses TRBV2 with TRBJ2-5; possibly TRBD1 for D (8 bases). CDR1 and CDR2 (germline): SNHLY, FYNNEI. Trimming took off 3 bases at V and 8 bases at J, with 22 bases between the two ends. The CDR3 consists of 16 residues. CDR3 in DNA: TGTGCCAGCAGTGACGACAGGGGAGGGGCCTGGGGAACCCAGTACTTC. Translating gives CASSDDRGGAWGTQYF.

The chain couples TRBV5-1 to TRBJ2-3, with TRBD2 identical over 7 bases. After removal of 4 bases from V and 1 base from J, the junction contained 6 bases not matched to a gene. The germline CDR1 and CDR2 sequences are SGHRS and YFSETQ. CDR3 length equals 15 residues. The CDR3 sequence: CASSGGRAGTDTQYF. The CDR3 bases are TGCGCCAGCAGCGGAGGGAGGGCCGGCACAGATACGCAGTATTTT. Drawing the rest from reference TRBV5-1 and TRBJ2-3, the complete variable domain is KAGVTQTPRYLIKTRGQQVTLSCSPISGHRSVSWYQQTPGQGLQFLFEYFSETQRNKGNFPGRFSGRQFSNSRSEMNVSTLELGDSALYLCASSGGRAGTDTQYFGPGTRLTVL.

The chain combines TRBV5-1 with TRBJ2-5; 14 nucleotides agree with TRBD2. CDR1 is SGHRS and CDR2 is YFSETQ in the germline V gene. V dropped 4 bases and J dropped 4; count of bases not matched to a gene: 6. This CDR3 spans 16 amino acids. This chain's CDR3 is CASSGGTSGGSETQYF. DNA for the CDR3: TGCGCCAGCAGCGGTGGGACTAGCGGGGGCTCAGAGACCCAGTACTTC.

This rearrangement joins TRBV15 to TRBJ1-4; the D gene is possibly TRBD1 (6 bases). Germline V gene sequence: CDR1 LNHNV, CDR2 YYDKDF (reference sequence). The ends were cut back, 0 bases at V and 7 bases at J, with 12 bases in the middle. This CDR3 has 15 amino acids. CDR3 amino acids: CATSRDRGYSEKLFF. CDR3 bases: TGTGCCACCAGCAGAGACAGGGGTTATAGTGAAAAACTGTTTTTT. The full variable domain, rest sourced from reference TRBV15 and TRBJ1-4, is DAMVIQNPRYQVTQFGKPVTLSCSQTLNHNVMYWYQQKSSQAPKLLFHYYDKDFNNEADTPDNFQSRRPNTSFCFLDIRSPGLGDTAMYLCATSRDRGYSEKLFFGSGTQLSVL.